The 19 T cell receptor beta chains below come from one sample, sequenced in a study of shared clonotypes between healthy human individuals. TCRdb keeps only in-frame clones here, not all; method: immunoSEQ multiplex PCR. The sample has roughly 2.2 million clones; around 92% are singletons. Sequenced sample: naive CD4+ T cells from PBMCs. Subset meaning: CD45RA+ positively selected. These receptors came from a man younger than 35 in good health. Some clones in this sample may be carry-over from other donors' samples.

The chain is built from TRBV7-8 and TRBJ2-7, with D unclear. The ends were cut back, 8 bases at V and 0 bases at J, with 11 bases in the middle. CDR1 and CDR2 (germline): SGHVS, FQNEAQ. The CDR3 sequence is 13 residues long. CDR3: CASEMTYSYEQYF. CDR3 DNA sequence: TGTGCCAGCGAGATGACCTACTCCTACGAGCAGTACTTC.

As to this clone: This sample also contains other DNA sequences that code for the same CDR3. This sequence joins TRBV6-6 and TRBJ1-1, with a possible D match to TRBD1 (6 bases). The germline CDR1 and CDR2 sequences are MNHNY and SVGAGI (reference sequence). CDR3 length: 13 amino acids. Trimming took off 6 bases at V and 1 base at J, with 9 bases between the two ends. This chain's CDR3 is CASRTGPNTEAFF. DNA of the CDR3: TGTGCCAGCAGAACAGGGCCGAACACTGAAGCTTTCTTT.

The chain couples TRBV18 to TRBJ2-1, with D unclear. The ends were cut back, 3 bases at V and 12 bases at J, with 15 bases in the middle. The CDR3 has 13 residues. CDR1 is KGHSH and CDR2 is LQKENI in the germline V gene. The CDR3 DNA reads TGTGCCAGCTCACCCGATACGGATTACGGGCAGTTCTTC. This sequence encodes CASSPDTDYGQFF.

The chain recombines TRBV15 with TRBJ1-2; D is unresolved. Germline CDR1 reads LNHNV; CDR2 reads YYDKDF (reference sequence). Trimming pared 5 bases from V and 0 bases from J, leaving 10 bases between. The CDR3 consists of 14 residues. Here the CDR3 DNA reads TGTGCCACCAGCGAACTACGTCCTAACTATGGCTACACCTTC. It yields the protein CATSELRPNYGYTF.

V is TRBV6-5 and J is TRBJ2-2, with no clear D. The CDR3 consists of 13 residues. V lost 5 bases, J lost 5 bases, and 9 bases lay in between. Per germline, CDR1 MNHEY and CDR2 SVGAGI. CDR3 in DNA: TGTGCCAGCAGTCGCGGATCGACCGGGGAGCTGTTTTTT. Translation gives CASSRGSTGELFF.

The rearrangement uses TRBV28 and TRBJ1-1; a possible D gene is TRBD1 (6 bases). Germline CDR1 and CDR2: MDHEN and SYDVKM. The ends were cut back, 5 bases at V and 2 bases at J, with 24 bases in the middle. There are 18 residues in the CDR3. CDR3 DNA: TGTGCCAGCAGTGCGATACAGGGTTCCACTCTAATCAACACTGAAGCTTTCTTT. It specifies CASSAIQGSTLINTEAFF.

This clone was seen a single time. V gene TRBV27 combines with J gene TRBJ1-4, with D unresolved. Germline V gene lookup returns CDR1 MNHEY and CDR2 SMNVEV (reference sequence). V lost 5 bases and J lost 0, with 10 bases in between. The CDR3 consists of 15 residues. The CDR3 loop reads CASSTRAATNEKLFF. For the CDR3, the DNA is TGTGCCAGCAGTACCCGGGCGGCAACTAATGAAAAACTGTTTTTT.

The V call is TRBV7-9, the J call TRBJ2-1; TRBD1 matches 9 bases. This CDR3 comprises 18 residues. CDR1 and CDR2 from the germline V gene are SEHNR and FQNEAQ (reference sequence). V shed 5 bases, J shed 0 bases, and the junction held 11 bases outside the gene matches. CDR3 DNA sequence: TGTGCCAGCAGCCGGACAGGGGCGCGGAGGAGCTCCTACAATGAGCAGTTCTTC. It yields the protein CASSRTGARRSSYNEQFF.

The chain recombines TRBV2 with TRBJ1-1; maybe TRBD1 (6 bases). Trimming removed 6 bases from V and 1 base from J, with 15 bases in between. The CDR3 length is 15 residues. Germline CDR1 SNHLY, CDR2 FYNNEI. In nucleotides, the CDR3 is TGTGCCAGCAGAAACAGGGATAACCCGAACACTGAAGCTTTCTTT. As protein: CASRNRDNPNTEAFF.

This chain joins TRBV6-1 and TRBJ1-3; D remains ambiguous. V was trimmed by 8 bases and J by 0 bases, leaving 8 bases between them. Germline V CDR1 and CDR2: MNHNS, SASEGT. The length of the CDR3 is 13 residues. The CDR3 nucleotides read TGTGCCAGCGCGCCAAGCTCTGGAAACACCATATATTTT. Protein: CASAPSSGNTIYF.

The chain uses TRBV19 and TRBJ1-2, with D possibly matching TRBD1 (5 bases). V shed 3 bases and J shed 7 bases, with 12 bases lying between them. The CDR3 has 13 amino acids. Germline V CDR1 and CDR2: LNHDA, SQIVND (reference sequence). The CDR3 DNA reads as TGTGCCAGTAGTATCCGCAGGGAGAGTGGCTACACCTTC. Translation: CASSIRRESGYTF. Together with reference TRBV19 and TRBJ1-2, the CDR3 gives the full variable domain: DGGITQSPKYLFRKEGQNVTLSCEQNLNHDAMYWYRQDPGQGLRLIYYSQIVNDFQKGDIAEGYSVSREKKESFPLTVTSAQKNPTAFYLCASSIRRESGYTFGSGTRLTVV.

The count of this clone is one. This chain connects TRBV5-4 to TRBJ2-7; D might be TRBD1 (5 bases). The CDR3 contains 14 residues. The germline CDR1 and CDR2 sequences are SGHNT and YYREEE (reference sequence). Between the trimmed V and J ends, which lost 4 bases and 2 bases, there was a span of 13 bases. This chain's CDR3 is CASSQSGLTYEQYF. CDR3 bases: TGTGCCAGCAGCCAATCAGGGTTGACCTACGAGCAGTACTTC.

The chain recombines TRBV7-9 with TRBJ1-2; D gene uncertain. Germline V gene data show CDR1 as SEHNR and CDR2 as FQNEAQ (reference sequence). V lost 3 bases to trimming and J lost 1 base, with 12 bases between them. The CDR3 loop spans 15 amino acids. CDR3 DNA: TGTGCCAGCAGCTTCACCTTCACCAATAACTATGGCTACACCTTC. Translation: CASSFTFTNNYGYTF.

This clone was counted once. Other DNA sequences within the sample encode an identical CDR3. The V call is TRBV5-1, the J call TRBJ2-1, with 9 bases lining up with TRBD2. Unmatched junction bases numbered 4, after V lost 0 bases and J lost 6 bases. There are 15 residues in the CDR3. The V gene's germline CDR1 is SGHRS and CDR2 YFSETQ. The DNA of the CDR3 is TGCGCCAGCAGCTTGGTTGCGGGAGGGCCCAATGAGCAGTTCTTC. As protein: CASSLVAGGPNEQFF.

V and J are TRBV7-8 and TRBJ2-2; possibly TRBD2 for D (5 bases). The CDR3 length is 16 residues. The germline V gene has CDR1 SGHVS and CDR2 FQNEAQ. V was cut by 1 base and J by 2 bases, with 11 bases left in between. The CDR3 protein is CASSLEWGVNTGELFF. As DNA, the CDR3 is TGTGCCAGCAGCTTAGAGTGGGGAGTAAACACCGGGGAGCTGTTTTTT.

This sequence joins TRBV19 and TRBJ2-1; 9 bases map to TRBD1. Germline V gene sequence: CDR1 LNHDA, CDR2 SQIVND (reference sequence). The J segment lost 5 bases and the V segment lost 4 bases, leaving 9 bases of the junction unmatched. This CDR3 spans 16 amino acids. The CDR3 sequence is CASSTKGQGYDNEQFF. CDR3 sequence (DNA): TGTGCCAGTAGTACCAAGGGACAGGGATATGACAATGAGCAGTTCTTC.

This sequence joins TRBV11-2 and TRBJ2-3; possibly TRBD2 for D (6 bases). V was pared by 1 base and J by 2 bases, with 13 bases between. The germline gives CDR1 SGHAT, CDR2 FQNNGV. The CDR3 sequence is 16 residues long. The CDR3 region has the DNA TGTGCCAGCAGCTTAGTGGCGGGGAGCCCCACAGATACGCAGTATTTT. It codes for CASSLVAGSPTDTQYF. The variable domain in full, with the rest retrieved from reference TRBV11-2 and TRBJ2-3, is EAGVAQSPRYKIIEKRQSVAFWCNPISGHATLYWYQQILGQGPKLLIQFQNNGVVDDSQLPKDRFSAERLKGVDSTLKIQPAKLEDSAVYLCASSLVAGSPTDTQYFGPGTRLTVL.

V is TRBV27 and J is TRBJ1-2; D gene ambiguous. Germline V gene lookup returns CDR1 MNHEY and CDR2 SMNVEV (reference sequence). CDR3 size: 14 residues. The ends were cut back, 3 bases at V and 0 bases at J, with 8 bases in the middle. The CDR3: CASSFDRANYGYTF. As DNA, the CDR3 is TGTGCCAGCAGTTTCGACCGCGCTAACTATGGCTACACCTTC.

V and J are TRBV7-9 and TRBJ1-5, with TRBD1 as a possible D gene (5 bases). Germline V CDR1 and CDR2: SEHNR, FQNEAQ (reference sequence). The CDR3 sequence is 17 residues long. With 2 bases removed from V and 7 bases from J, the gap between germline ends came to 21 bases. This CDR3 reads CASSLFRSLQGYQPQHF. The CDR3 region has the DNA TGTGCCAGCAGCTTATTCCGTTCTTTGCAGGGATACCAGCCCCAGCATTTT. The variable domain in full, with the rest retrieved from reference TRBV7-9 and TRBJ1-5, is DTGVSQNPRHKITKRGQNVTFRCDPISEHNRLYWYRQTLGQGPEFLTYFQNEAQLEKSRLLSDRFSAERPKGSFSTLEIQRTEQGDSAMYLCASSLFRSLQGYQPQHFGDGTRLSIL.